This T cell receptor beta chain was sequenced during a study of beta chain features in type 1 diabetes (dated by TCRdb to the late 2010s). For context, the study as a whole: Mean age, gender distribution, total cell number and subset yield did not differ between patients and healthy donors. A total of 107,917,701 sorted cells were examined across all samples, and a strong correlation was observed between cell number per subset and RNA yield. The study compared TCRB repertoires of sorted circulating CD4+ T cell subsets between recently diagnosed type 1 diabetes patients and matched healthy donors. Regulatory and stem cell-like memory subsets were isolated from only 8 patients and about eight healthy donors, whereas naive and central memory subsets came from all 28 donors. Study-level results and caveats: At VDJ recombination sites, patients with type 1 diabetes made fewer insertions and deleted more nucleotides, a pattern implying thymic rearrangement abnormalities. Naive, central memory and regulatory TCRB repertoires appeared more similar among patients than among healthy donors. Because cDNA was sequenced instead of genomic DNA, highly expressing activated cells could be over-represented, though the groups showed no difference in activation or CD3 levels. Only small numbers of individuals were included in the HLA sub-analyses, which left unresolved whether HLA type had any influence on TCRB rearrangement. A moderate but significant shortening of TCRB CDR3 length was observed in type 1 diabetes patients in all four CD4+ subsets. PCR might favor shorter templates, but patient and control samples were amplified and corrected together, so any skew would affect both groups equally.

There are many counts of this clone. Its antigen is not yet known. Base qualities are missing; no much larger clone stands one base away. From each donor, a single peripheral blood sample of approximately 110 mL on average was drawn into heparinised tubes. Using a panel that included CD45RO, CCR7, CD25, CD127, CD95 and CD27, naive, central memory, regulatory and stem cell-like memory CD4+ T cells were sorted on a BD FACSAria II. A purity above 98% was achieved for all sorted populations. PBMCs were isolated right away by Lymphoprep density gradient centrifugation and were stained directly, without culture. To minimize batch effects, samples were stained and sorted in pairs, one healthy donor with one patient per experiment. The entire amount of isolated RNA was reverse transcribed using the High Capacity cDNA Reverse Transcription Kit, so the sequenced TCRB transcripts were expressed ones. Naive, central memory and regulatory T cell samples underwent deep immunoSEQ sequencing, averaging around 3.7 million total reads per sample. After sorted cells were lysed in RLT buffer, RNA was extracted with DNase-treated RNeasy Micro or Mini kits, with the choice depending on cell number. Each cell subset was processed separately to prevent cross-contamination, with patient and healthy donor samples processed together. The immunoSEQ multiplex PCR was used to amplify TCRB sequences from cDNA, yielding 87-bp fragments that span the CDR3 region. The amplicons were sequenced using the Illumina HiSeq platform. The authors processed their data as follows. PCR bias was corrected computationally using synthetic template baselines, and reads within Hamming distance 2 were collapsed, with unmergeable singletons discarded. Reads were aligned against IMGT to assign V, D and J genes, CDR3 length and insertions or deletions at six rearrangement sites. Within each subset, clonotype counts were normalized to sorted cell number, after which true diversity and Gini coefficients were computed with the tcR R package. The overlap coefficient, calculated on TCRB nucleotide sequences, was used to measure repertoire sharing. TCRdb limited this immuneACCESS table to in-frame rearrangements with V and J called. A share of clones is missing; checked studies link under half to unresolved V genes, and the rest is unexplained. That table is the source of V, J and clone size, and D and trimming were worked out from the DNA. The sample table lists 250,000 to 300,000 clones, about 7.8% of them with a count of one. Roughly 1% of the sample comes from the top ten.

V is reduced by 7 bases and J by 1 base, leaving a spacing of 14 bases between them. Sequences ENHRY (CDR1) and SYGVKD (CDR2) are obtained from the germline V gene. The CDR3, from cysteine to phenylalanine, totals 15 residues. The read is trimmed to its CDR3 DNA, 45 bases read in frame from base 1. The receptor was isolated from a woman aged 18 to 35 in good health. The sample consisted of central memory CD4+ T cells from blood. The sequence links TRBV10-3 to TRBJ2-1; the D gene is unclear. The DNA sequence reads TGTGCCATCATGTCCAGCCCTAATTCCTACAATGAGCAGTTCTTC. Translation gives CAIMSSPNSYNEQFF.